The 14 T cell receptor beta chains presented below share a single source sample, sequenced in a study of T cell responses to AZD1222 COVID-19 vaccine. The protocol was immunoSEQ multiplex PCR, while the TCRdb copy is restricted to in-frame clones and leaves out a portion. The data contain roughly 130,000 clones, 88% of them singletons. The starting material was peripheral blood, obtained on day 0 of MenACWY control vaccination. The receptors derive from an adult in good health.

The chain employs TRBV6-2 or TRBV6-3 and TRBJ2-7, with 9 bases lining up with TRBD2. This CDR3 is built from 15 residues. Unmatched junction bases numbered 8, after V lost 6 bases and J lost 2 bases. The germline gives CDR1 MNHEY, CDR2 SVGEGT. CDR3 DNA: TGTGCCAGCAGCAAACTTAGCGGGGGAACCTACGAGCAGTACTTC. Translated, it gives CASSKLSGGTYEQYF.

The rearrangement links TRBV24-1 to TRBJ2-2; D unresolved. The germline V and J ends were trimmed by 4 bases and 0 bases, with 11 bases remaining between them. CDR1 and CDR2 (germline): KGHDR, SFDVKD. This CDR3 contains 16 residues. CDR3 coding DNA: TGTGCCACCAGTGAGCGTACAAGTCCGAACACCGGGGAGCTGTTTTTT. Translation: CATSERTSPNTGELFF.

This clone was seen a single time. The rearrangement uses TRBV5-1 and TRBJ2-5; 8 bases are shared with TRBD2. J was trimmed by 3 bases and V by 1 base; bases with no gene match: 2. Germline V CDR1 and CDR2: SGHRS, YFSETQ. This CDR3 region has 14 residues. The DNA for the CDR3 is TGCGCCAGCAGCTTGTCACTAGCGGAAGAGACCCAGTACTTC. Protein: CASSLSLAEETQYF.

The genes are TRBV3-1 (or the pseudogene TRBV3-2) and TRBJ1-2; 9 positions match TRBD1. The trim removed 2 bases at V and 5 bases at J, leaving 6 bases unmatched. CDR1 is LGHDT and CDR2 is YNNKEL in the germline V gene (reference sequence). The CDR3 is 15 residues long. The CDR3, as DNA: TGTGCCAGCAGCCAAACCGGGACAGGGATATATGGCTACACCTTC. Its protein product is CASSQTGTGIYGYTF.

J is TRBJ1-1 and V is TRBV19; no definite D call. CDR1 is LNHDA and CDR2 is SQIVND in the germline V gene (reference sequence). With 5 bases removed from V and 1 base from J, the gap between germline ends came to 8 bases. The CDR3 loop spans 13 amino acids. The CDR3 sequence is CASSSQGNTEAFF. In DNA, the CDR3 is TGTGCCAGTAGTTCCCAAGGGAACACTGAAGCTTTCTTT. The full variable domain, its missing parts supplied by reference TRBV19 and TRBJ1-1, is DGGITQSPKYLFRKEGQNVTLSCEQNLNHDAMYWYRQDPGQGLRLIYYSQIVNDFQKGDIAEGYSVSREKKESFPLTVTSAQKNPTAFYLCASSSQGNTEAFFGQGTRLTVV.

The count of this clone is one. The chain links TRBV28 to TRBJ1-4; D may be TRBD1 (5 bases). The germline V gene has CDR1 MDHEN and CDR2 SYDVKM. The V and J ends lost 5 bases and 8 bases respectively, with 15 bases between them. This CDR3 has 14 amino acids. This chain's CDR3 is CASSPRQFFEKLFF. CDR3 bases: TGTGCCAGCAGTCCCCGACAGTTCTTCGAAAAACTGTTTTTT. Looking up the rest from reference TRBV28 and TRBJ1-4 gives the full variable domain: DVKVTQSSRYLVKRTGEKVFLECVQDMDHENMFWYRQDPGLGLRLIYFSYDVKMKEKGDIPEGYSVSREKKERFSLILESASTNQTSMYLCASSPRQFFEKLFFGSGTQLSVL.

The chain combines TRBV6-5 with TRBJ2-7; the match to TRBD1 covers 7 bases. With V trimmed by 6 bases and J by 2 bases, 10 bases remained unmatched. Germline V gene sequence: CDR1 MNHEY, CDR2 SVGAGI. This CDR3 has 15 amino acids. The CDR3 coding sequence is TGTGCCAGCAGGGCTGACAGGGTAAGAACCTACGAGCAGTACTTC. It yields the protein CASRADRVRTYEQYF.

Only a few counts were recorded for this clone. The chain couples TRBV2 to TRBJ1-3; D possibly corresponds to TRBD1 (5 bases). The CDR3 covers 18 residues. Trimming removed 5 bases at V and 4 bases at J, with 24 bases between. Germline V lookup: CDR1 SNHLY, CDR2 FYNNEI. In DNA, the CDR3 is TGTGCCAGCAGTCGGGACGGTCTCATCAAGGTCTCAGGAAACACCATATATTTT. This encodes CASSRDGLIKVSGNTIYF. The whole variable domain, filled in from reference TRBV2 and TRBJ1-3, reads EPEVTQTPSHQVTQMGQEVILRCVPISNHLYFYWYRQILGQKVEFLVSFYNNEISEKSEIFDDQFSVERPDGSNFTLKIRSTKLEDSAMYFCASSRDGLIKVSGNTIYFGEGSWLTVV.

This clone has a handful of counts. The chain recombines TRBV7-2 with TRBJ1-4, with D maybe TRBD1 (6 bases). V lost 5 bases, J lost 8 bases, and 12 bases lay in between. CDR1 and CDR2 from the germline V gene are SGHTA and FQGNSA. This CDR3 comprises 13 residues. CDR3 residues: CASSETGSEKLFF. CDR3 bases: TGTGCCAGCAGCGAAACAGGGAGCGAAAAACTGTTTTTT.

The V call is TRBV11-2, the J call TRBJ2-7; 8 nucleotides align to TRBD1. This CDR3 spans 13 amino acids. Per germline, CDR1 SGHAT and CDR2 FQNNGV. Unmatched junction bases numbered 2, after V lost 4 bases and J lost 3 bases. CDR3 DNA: TGTGCCAGCAGCTCGGGACAGGTCTACGAGCAGTACTTC. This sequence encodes CASSSGQVYEQYF.

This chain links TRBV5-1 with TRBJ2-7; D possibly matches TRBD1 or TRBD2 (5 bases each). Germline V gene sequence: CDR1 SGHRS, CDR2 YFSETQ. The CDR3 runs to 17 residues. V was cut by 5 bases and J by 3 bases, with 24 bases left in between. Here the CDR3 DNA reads TGCGCCAGCAGAGAAAGATTTTCCGGGACGAAACTCTACGAGCAGTACTTC. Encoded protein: CASRERFSGTKLYEQYF.

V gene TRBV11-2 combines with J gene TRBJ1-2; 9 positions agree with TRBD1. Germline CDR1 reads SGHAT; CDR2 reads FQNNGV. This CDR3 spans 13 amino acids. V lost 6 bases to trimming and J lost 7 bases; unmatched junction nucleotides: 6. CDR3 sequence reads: CASSSTGGGGYTF. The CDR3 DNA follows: TGTGCCAGCAGTTCCACAGGGGGCGGTGGCTACACCTTC.

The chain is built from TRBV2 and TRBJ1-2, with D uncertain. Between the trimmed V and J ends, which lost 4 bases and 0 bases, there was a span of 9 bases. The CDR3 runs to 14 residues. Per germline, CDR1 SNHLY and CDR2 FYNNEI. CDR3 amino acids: CASSGPLANYGYTF. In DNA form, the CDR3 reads TGTGCCAGCAGTGGGCCGTTAGCTAACTATGGCTACACCTTC.

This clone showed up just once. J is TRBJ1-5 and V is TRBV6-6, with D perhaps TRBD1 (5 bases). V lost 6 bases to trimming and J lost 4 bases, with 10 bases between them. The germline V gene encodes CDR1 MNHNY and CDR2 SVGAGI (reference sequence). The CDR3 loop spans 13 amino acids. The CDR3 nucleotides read TGTGCCAGCAGCGACAGAAGTAATCAGCCCCAGCATTTT. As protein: CASSDRSNQPQHF.